Many counts were recorded for the clone carrying this TCR beta chain. The antigen is undetermined. Amplification targeted TCR beta CDR3 regions from RNA transcripts. A set of HTBI primers served as the primers for a first-round RT-PCR of the TCR CDR3. TCRdb independently ran MiXCR on the multiplex PCR reads; one entry per CDR3 protein. The repertoire holds about 380,000 distinct CDR3 sequences, with about 13% as singletons. This entry belongs to a study of T cells in Graves' hyperthyroidism and ophthalmopathy. Overall study findings and caveats: Most thyroid clonotypes expanded above 0.001 were also detected in blood.

The CDR3 extends over 16 amino acids. The V gene's germline CDR1 is LGHNT and CDR2 FRNRAP. J gave up 5 bases and V 1 base, and 10 bases lay outside the gene matches. Patients were aged 18 to 65, had disease duration under 2 months, and had newly diagnosed hyperthyroidism. Diagnosis rested on symptoms, serum thyroxine and TRAb, thyroid ultrasound, and orbital computed tomography. Progressors' blood was drawn at hyperthyroidism diagnosis, before ophthalmopathy symptoms. The sequence was collected from a man aged 25 to 40 with Graves' hyperthyroidism that later progressed to Graves' ophthalmopathy. Sequencing input: blood. The chain joins TRBV12-5 to TRBJ1-2, with 7 bases matching TRBD1. CDR3 residues: CASGLDDRVARYGYTF. The CDR3 DNA reads TGTGCTAGTGGTTTGGACGACAGGGTTGCCCGTTATGGCTACACCTTC.